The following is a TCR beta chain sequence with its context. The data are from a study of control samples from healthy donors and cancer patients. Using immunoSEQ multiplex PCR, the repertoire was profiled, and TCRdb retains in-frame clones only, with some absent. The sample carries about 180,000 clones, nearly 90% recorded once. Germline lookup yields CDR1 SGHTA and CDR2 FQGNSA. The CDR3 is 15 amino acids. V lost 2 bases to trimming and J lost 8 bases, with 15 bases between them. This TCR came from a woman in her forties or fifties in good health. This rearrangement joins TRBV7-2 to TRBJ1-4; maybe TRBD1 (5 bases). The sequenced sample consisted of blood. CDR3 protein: CASSLSVGAGEKLFF. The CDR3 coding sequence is TGTGCCAGCAGCTTATCAGTAGGGGCAGGAGAAAAACTGTTTTTT.